This section outlines one TCR beta chain sequence together with its context. Participants, 18 to 89 years old, spanned fewer than 30 US areas. Per the original methods: Amplification from reference gene primers served as the basis for estimated nucleated cell counts. TCRdb keeps only in-frame clones here, not all; method: immunoSEQ multiplex PCR. For V, J and clone size, that table is used; D and trimming come from the DNA. The sample lists approximately 240,000 clones; roughly 87% were seen once. The CDR3 contains 15 residues. J was trimmed by 0 bases and V by 5 bases; bases with no gene match: 7. Germline lookup yields CDR1 SGHTS and CDR2 YDEGEE. The data stem from a study of blood T cell repertoires in COVID-19. Background on the study: Nucleic acid was either cDNA or gDNA, and it came from T cells, B-cell-depleted T cells, or PBMCs.

The rearrangement links TRBV5-8 to TRBJ1-1, with 7 bases identical to TRBD1. The clonotype originates from a woman under 40 with acute COVID-19. The sample taken for sequencing was PBMCs or T cells enriched from blood (not recorded which). The CDR3 loop reads CASRPLGQLNTEAFF. DNA of the CDR3: TGTGCCAGCAGACCCCTGGGACAGTTGAACACTGAAGCTTTCTTT.